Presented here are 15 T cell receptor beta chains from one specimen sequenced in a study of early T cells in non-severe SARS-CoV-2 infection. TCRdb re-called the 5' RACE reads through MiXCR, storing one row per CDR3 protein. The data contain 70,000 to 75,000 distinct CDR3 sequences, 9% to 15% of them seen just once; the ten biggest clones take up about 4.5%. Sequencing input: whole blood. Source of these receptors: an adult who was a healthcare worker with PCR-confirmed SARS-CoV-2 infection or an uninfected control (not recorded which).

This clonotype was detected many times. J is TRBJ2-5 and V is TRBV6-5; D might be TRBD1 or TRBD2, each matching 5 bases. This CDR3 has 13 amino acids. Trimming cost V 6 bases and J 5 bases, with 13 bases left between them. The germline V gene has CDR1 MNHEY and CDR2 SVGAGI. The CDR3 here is CASSRLEGETQYF. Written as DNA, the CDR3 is TGTGCCAGCAGCAGGCTAGAGGGGGAGACCCAGTACTTC.

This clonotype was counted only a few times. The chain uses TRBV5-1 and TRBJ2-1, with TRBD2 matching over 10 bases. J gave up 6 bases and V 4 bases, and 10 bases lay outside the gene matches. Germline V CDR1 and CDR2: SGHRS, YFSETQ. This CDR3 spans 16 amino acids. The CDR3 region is CASSIHSGRASNEQFF. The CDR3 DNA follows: TGCGCCAGCAGCATACACAGCGGGAGGGCCAGCAATGAGCAGTTCTTC.

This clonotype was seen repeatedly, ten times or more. This CDR3 reads CASSSGQPRHEQYF. The CDR3 coding sequence is TGCGCCAGCAGCTCGGGACAGCCTCGCCACGAGCAGTACTTC. The rearrangement uses TRBV5-1 and TRBJ2-7, with 7 bases aligning to TRBD1. CDR3 size: 14 residues. The trim removed 3 bases at V and 5 bases at J, leaving 8 bases unmatched. The germline V gene has CDR1 SGHRS and CDR2 YFSETQ.

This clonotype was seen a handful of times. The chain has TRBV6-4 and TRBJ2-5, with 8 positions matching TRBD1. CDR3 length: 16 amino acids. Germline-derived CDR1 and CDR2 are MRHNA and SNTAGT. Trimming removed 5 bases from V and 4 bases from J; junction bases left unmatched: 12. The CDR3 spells CASSPSWDRNGETQYF. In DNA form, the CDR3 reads TGTGCCAGCAGTCCATCTTGGGACAGGAACGGAGAGACCCAGTACTTC.

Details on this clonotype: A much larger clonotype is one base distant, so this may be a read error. Written as DNA, the CDR3 is TGTGCCAGCTCACGGAGTCCGGGACAGAAGCACACCGGGGAGCTGTTTTTT. Translated, it gives CASSRSPGQKHTGELFF. The chain recombines TRBV18 with TRBJ2-2; 7 bases are a match to TRBD1. The CDR3 runs to 17 residues. CDR1 is KGHSH, CDR2 LQKENI, per germline. Trimming removed 4 bases from V and 3 bases from J; junction bases left unmatched: 11.

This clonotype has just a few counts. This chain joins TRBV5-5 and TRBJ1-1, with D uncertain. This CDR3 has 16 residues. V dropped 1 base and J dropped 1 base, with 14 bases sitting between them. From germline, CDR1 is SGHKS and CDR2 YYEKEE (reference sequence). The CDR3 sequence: CASSLRTSSKNTEAFF. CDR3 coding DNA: TGTGCCAGCAGCTTGCGTACCTCTTCAAAGAACACTGAAGCTTTCTTT.

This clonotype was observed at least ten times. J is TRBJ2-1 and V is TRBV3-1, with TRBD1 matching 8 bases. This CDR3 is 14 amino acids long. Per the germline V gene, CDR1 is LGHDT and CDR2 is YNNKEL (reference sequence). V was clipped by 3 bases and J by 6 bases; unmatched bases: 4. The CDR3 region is CASSHRGPVNEQFF. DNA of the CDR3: TGTGCCAGCAGCCACAGGGGGCCGGTCAATGAGCAGTTCTTC.

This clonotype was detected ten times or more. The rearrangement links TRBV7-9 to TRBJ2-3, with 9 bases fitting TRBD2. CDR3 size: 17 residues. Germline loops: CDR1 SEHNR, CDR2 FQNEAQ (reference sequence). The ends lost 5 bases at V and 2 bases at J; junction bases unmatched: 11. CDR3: CASSGVIAGAFTDTQYF. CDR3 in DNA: TGTGCCAGCAGCGGTGTAATAGCGGGAGCATTCACAGATACGCAGTATTTT.

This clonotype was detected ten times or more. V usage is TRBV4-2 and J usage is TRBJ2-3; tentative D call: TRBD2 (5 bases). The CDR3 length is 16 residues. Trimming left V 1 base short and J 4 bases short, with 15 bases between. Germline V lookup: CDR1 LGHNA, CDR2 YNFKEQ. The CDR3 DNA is TGTGCCAGCAGCCAAGGCCTAGCCGAAGGCGCAGATACGCAGTATTTT. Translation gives CASSQGLAEGADTQYF.

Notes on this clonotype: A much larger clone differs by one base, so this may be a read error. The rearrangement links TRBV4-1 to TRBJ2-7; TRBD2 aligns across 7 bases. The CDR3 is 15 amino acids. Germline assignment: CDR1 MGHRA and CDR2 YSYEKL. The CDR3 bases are TGCACCAGCAGCCAAGATAATCTGGGAGGGTTCGAGCAGTACTTC. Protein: CTSSQDNLGGFEQYF.

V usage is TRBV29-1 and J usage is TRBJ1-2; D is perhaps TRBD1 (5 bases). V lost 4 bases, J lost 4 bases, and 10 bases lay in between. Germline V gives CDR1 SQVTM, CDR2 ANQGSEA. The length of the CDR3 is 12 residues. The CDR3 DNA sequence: TGCAGCGTTGCGGGACTGTCCTATGGCTACACCTTC. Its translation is CSVAGLSYGYTF.

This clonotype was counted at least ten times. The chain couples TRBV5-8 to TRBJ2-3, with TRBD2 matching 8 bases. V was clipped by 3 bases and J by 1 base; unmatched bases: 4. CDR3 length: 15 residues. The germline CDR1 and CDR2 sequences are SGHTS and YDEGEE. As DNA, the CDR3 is TGTGCCAGCAGCTCCAAGCGGGGGCGCACAGATACGCAGTATTTT. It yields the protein CASSSKRGRTDTQYF.

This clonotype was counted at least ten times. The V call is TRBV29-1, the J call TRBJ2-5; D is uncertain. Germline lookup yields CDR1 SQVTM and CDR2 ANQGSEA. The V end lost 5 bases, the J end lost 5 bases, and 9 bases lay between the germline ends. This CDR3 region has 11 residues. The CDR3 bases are TGCAGCGTTTACCCGCCGGAGACCCAGTACTTC. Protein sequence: CSVYPPETQYF.

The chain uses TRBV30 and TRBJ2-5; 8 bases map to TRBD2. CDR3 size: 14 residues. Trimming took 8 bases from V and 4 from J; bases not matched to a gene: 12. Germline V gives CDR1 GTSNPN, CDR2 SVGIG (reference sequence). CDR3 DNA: TGTGCCCGGTGCCAGCGGGAGCTCATAGAGACCCAGTACTTC. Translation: CARCQRELIETQYF.

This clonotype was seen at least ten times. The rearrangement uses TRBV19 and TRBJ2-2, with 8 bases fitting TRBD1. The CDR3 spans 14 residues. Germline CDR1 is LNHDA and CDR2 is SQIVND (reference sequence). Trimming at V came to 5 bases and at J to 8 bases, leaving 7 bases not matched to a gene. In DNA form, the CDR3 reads TGTGCCAGTAGTTGGCAGGGGGCTTCAGGGGAGCTGTTTTTT. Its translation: CASSWQGASGELFF. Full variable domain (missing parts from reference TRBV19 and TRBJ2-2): DGGITQSPKYLFRKEGQNVTLSCEQNLNHDAMYWYRQDPGQGLRLIYYSQIVNDFQKGDIAEGYSVSREKKESFPLTVTSAQKNPTAFYLCASSWQGASGELFFGEGSRLTVL.